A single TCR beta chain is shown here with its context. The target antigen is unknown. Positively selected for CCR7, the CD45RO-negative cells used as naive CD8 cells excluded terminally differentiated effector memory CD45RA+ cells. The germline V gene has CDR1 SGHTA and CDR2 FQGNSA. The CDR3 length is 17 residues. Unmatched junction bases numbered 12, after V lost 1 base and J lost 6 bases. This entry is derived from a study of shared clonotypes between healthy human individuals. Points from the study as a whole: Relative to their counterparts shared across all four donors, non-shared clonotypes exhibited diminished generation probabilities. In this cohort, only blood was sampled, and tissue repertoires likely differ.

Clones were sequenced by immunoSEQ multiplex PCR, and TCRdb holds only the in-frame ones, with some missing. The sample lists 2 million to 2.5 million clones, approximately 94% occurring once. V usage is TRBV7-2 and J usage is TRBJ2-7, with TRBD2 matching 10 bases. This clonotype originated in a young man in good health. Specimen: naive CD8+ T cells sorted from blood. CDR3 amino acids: CASSLVLAGEGDVEQYF. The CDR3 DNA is TGTGCCAGCAGCTTAGTGCTAGCGGGGGAGGGGGATGTCGAGCAGTACTTC.